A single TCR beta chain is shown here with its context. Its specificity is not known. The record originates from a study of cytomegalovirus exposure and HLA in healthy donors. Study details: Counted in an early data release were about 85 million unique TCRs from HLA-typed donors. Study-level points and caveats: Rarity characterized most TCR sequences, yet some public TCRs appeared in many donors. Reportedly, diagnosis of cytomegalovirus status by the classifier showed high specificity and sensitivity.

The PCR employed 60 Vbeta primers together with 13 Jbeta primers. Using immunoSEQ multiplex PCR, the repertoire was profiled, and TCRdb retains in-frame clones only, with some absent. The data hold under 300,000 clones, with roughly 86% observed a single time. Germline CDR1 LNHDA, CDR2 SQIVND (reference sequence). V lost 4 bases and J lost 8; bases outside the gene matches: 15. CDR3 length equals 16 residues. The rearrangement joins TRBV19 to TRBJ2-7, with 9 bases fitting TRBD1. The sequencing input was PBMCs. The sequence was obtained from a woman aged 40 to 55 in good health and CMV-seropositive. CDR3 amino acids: CASSTLTGTGLGKQYF. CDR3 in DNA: TGTGCCAGTAGTACACTAACCGGGACAGGGTTGGGCAAGCAGTACTTC. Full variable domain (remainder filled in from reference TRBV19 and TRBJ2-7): DGGITQSPKYLFRKEGQNVTLSCEQNLNHDAMYWYRQDPGQGLRLIYYSQIVNDFQKGDIAEGYSVSREKKESFPLTVTSAQKNPTAFYLCASSTLTGTGLGKQYFGPGTRLTVT.